These T cell receptor beta chains were read from a single sample in a study of shared clonotypes between healthy human individuals. The protocol was immunoSEQ multiplex PCR, while the TCRdb copy is restricted to in-frame clones and leaves out a portion. The data hold some 2.4 million clones, with 80% to 95% observed a single time. Sequencing was performed on naive CD4+ T cells from PBMCs. Source of these receptors: a man aged 18 to 29 in good health. Some clones in this sample may be carry-over from other donors' samples. Both conserved end residues are part of each CDR3. A D gene is named only where the DNA matches it firmly. Expanded clones are given a class, and other clones once, few, many or no size at all.

-	TRBV6-1	-	TRBJ1-2	TGTGCCAGCAACCCTGGGGCCCCAGGTGATGGCTACACCTTC	CASNPGAPGDGYTF
-	TRBV28	-	TRBJ1-1	TGTGCCAGCAGTTTAAGGACAGCTGCGAACACTGAAGCTTTCTTT	CASSLRTAANTEAFF
TRBD1	TRBV29-1	-	TRBJ2-5	TGCAGCGTTGTGCGGACAGGGACGGAGACCCAGTACTTC	CSVVRTGTETQYF
TRBD2	TRBV7-9	-	TRBJ2-1	TGTGCCAGCAGCCCACCCTCGAGCGGGAGGGCGCCTAAGCAGTTCTTC	CASSPPSSGRAPKQFF
TRBD1	TRBV19	-	TRBJ2-2	TGTGCCAGTAGCCACAGGGGGGCCGGGGAGCTGTTTTTT	CASSHRGAGELFF
-	TRBV7-7	-	TRBJ2-2	TGTGCCAGCAGCAACTCGGCCGGCGGGGAGCTGTTTTTT	CASSNSAGGELFF
-	TRBV6-1	-	TRBJ2-7	TGTGCCAGCAAACGGGACGGTGCCTACGAGCAGTACTTC	CASKRDGAYEQYF
-	TRBV28	-	TRBJ1-1	TGTGCCAGCAGTTTAGACGGGGCCACTGAAGCTTTCTTT	CASSLDGATEAFF
-	TRBV6-6	-	TRBJ2-3	TGTGCCAGCACTATCGCAGATACGCAGTATTTT	CASTIADTQYF
-	TRBV10-3	-	TRBJ2-5	TGTGCCATCAGTGCCTCAGGGGAGACCCAGTACTTC	CAISASGETQYF
TRBD1	TRBV30	-	TRBJ2-6	TGTGCCTACGGACAGGGATTAGCTGGGGCCAACGTCCTGACTTTC	CAYGQGLAGANVLTF
TRBD2	TRBV5-4	-	TRBJ2-4	TGTGCCAGCAGCCCAAACCGGGGGGACCCAGGTGGGATTCAGTACTTC	CASSPNRGDPGGIQYF
-	TRBV6-6	-	TRBJ1-5	TGTGCCAGCAGTTACTCGATTGTTAGCAATCAGCCCCAGCATTTT	CASSYSIVSNQPQHF
-	TRBV19	-	TRBJ2-2	TGTGCCAGTAGTATACTGGCTGCGAACACCGGGGAGCTGTTTTTT	CASSILAANTGELFF
TRBD2	TRBV30	-	TRBJ2-5	TGTGCCTGGAGTGTTATCGGGACTAGCGGAGAGACCCAGTACTTC	CAWSVIGTSGETQYF
-	TRBV6-6	-	TRBJ1-1	TGTGCCAGCAGTGCCCGGGATGAAGCTTTCTTT	CASSARDEAFF
-	TRBV11-2	-	TRBJ2-3	TGTGCCAGCAGCTTCCCCGTGGGTGGCGGGAACACAGATACGCAGTATTTT	CASSFPVGGGNTDTQYF
TRBD1	TRBV13	-	TRBJ1-4	TGTGCCAGCAGCGCCTTCCCCTCGGCCGGGACAGCTAATGAAAAACTGTTTTTT	CASSAFPSAGTANEKLFF
-	TRBV5-6	-	TRBJ1-4	TGTGCCAGCAGCCCCTCCGGGACCGCGAATGAAAAACTGTTTTTT	CASSPSGTANEKLFF
-	TRBV19	-	TRBJ1-5	TGTGCCAGTAGTACTCGTTCTAGCAATCAGCCCCAGCATTTT	CASSTRSSNQPQHF
TRBD1	TRBV28	-	TRBJ1-1	TGTGCCAGCAGACTTGACAGGGGTCTGGGGACTGAAGCTTTCTTT	CASRLDRGLGTEAFF
-	TRBV27	-	TRBJ1-4	TGTGCCAGCAGTTTTCGGGGGGGAACCTATGAAAAACTGTTTTTT	CASSFRGGTYEKLFF
TRBD2	TRBV28	once	TRBJ2-3	TGTGCCAGCAGTTTAAGTGGGAGGGCCCCGGATACGCAGTATTTT	CASSLSGRAPDTQYF
TRBD2	TRBV30	once	TRBJ2-7	TGTGCCTGGAGCCCCGGGGGGTCCTACGAGCAGTACTTC	CAWSPGGSYEQYF
-	TRBV14	-	TRBJ2-3	TGTGCCAGCAGCGCAGACAGGAGAAGCACAGATACGCAGTATTTT	CASSADRRSTDTQYF
-	TRBV27	-	TRBJ2-1	TGTGCCAGCAGTTTCATAATGGCGATTGAGCAGTTCTTC	CASSFIMAIEQFF
TRBD2	TRBV4-1	-	TRBJ2-7	TGCGCCAGCAGCCAAGAGGGGACTAGCGTGCTTTACGAGCAGTACTTC	CASSQEGTSVLYEQYF
-	TRBV29-1	-	TRBJ2-2	TGCAGCGTTGCCCAAGGAAAAAAAAAGGGACTGAACACCGGGGAGCTGTTTTTT	CSVAQGKKKGLNTGELFF
-	TRBV6-5	-	TRBJ2-7	TGTGCCAGCAGCCCCCGCAGTGGCGAGCAGTACTTC	CASSPRSGEQYF
-	TRBV29-1	-	TRBJ1-5	TGCAGCGCGAGGTGGAGCAGTCAGCCCCAGCATTTT	CSARWSSQPQHF
-	TRBV15	-	TRBJ1-5	TGTGCCACCAGCAGGGTTCTCCGGGACACTAATCAGCCCCAGCATTTT	CATSRVLRDTNQPQHF
-	TRBV7-9	-	TRBJ2-3	TGTGCCAGCAGCCAAGGGGAAGGTACGCAGTATTTT	CASSQGEGTQYF
TRBD1	TRBV6-1	-	TRBJ1-1	TGTGCCAGCAGTTTTAGGACAGGGCTGAACACTGAAGCTTTCTTT	CASSFRTGLNTEAFF
-	TRBV7-2	-	TRBJ1-4	TGTGCCAGCAGCTTAGTCGGGGTAAAGACAGGAGAAAAACTGTTTTTT	CASSLVGVKTGEKLFF
-	TRBV9	-	TRBJ2-5	TGTGCCAGCAGCGTAGATAGTGGAGAGACCCAGTACTTC	CASSVDSGETQYF
TRBD1	TRBV6-6	-	TRBJ2-5	TGTGCCAGCAGCTCTCGACAGGGTACCCGGAAAGAGACCCAGTACTTC	CASSSRQGTRKETQYF
-	TRBV5-4	-	TRBJ2-3	TGTGCCAGCAGCCCTTCCACAGATACGCAGTATTTT	CASSPSTDTQYF
-	TRBV5-1	few	TRBJ1-1	TGCGCCAGCAGCTTGCAAGGGGGGAACACTGAAGCTTTCTTT	CASSLQGGNTEAFF
-	TRBV5-1	once	TRBJ2-2	TGCGCCAGCAGCTTGTGGGTGAACGGGGAGCTGTTTTTT	CASSLWVNGELFF
TRBD1	TRBV7-8	once	TRBJ2-4	TGTGCCAGCAGCCAGATCGGGACACCCAGGGGGATTCAGTACTTC	CASSQIGTPRGIQYF
-	TRBV6-1	-	TRBJ1-4	TGTGCCAGCAGTGATTCGCAGGGTCTCCGTTGGGAAAAACTGTTTTTT	CASSDSQGLRWEKLFF
-	TRBV5-1	once	TRBJ2-7	TGCGCCAGCAGCCTGGACAGACCTATTTTAAGCGAGCAGTACTTC	CASSLDRPILSEQYF
TRBD2	TRBV11-2	-	TRBJ2-2	TGTGCCAGCAGCCTTAGACTAGCAAATGGCGGGGAGCTGTTTTTT	CASSLRLANGGELFF
-	TRBV28	-	TRBJ2-2	TGTGCCAGCAGTTTATTATCTAGCGGGGAGCTGTTTTTT	CASSLLSSGELFF
TRBD1	TRBV9	-	TRBJ1-1	TGTGCCAGCAGCGGGATCGGACAGGTGAACACTGAAGCTTTCTTT	CASSGIGQVNTEAFF
-	TRBV7-2	-	TRBJ2-1	TGTGCCAGCAGCTTAGCTAGGGTTAGCTCCTACAATGAGCAGTTCTTC	CASSLARVSSYNEQFF
TRBD1	TRBV5-1	-	TRBJ1-5	TGCGCCAGCAGGTTTACAGGGGATAGCAATCAGCCCCAGCATTTT	CASRFTGDSNQPQHF
-	TRBV6-1	-	TRBJ1-1	TGTGCCAGCAGCCCCGCCACTTTCAGCACTGAAGCTTTCTTT	CASSPATFSTEAFF
TRBD1	TRBV6-1	once	TRBJ1-5	TGTGCCACCTCGACAGGGGGGGTAGAACAGCCCCAGCATTTT	CATSTGGVEQPQHF
-	TRBV7-8	-	TRBJ1-1	TGTGCCAGCAGCTTGAGGGCAATAGGTAACACTGAAGCTTTCTTT	CASSLRAIGNTEAFF
TRBD1	TRBV5-1	-	TRBJ2-5	TGCGCCAGCATGATATTGACAGGGTCGGAGACCCAGTACTTC	CASMILTGSETQYF
-	TRBV6-5	-	TRBJ2-1	TGTGCCAGCAGTTTCAGGGGAGTATCCTACAATGAGCAGTTCTTC	CASSFRGVSYNEQFF
TRBD1	TRBV7-9	-	TRBJ2-5	TGTGCCAGCAGCTCCGGACAGGGCAGGGAAGAGACCCAGTACTTC	CASSSGQGREETQYF
-	TRBV29-1	-	TRBJ1-1	TGCAGCGTTGGTTTCATGGACACTGAAGCTTTCTTT	CSVGFMDTEAFF
TRBD2	TRBV11-2	-	TRBJ2-1	TGTGCCAGCAGCTTTACAACTAGCGTTGAGCAGTTCTTC	CASSFTTSVEQFF
TRBD2	TRBV28	once	TRBJ2-1	TGTGCCAGCAGTCCCGATTTGGGACTAGCCTTATATGAGCAGTTCTTC	CASSPDLGLALYEQFF
TRBD2	TRBV29-1	-	TRBJ2-3	TGCAGCGTTGATTTCGCCGGGAGGGCAGATACGCAGTATTTT	CSVDFAGRADTQYF
-	TRBV4-2	-	TRBJ1-5	TGTGCCAGCAGCCGCGAGGGGGATCAGCCCCAGCATTTT	CASSREGDQPQHF